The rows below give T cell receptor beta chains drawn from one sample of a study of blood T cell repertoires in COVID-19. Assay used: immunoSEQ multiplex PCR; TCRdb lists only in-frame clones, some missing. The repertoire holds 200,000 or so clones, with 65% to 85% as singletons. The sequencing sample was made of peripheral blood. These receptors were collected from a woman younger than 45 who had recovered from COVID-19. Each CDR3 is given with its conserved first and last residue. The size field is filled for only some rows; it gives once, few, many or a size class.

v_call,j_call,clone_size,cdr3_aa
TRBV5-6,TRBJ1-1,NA,CASSLAPNQDTEAFF
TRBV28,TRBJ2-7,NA,CASTVAGSSYEQYF
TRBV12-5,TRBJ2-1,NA,CASGLQGAENEQFF
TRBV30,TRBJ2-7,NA,CAWGGLAVWGVYEQYF
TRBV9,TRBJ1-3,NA,CASSVLPGHTSGNTIYF
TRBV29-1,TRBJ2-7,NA,CSVGRGSYEQYF
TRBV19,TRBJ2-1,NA,CASSIGSSYNEQFF
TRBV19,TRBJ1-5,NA,CATRGPGQGSVQPQHF
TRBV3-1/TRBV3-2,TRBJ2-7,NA,CASSRGTSGSREQYF
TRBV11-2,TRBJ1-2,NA,CASSLERVMRSYTF
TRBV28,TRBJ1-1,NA,CASSLIGQGAMNTEAFF
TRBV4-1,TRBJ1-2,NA,CASSRQGGYTF
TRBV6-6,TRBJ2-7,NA,CASSYVGRGRQYF
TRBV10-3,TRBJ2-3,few,CAISEGTIGGTDTQYF
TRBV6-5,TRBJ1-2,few,CASSYSGSFYGYTF
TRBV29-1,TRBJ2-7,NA,CSVEDQQGGPSYEQYF
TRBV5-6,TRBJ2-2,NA,CASSFQPESLLAGELFF
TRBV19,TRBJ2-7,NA,CASSPGLAETYEQYF
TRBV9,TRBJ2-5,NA,CASSPTAGGARRETQYF
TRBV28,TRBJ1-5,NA,CASSPPWRGPDPSNQPQHF
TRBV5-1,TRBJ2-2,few,CASSPGLAGVLGELFF
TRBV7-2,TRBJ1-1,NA,CASSLGGQGRSFF
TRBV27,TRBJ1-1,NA,CASGRDRRTEAFF
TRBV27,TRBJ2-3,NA,CASSTSGSPDTQYF
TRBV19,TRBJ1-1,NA,CASSIPLLWDRATEAFF
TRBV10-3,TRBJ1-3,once,CAITRQGSGNTIYF
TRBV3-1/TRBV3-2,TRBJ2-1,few,CASSRMGTTHNEQFF
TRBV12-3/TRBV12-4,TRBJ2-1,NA,CASSSGRVEQFF
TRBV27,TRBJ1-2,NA,CASSSADRLYYGYTF
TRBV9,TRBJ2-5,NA,CASSDGTGQETQYF
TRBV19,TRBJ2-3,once,CASSIQAGAGSDTQYF
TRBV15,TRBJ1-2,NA,CATSGQGGGYTF
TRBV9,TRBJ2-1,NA,CASSVGTSGRAGEQFF
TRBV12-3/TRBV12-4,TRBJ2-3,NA,CASGPGEDTQYF
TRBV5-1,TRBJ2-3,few,CASSFGQNTDTQYF
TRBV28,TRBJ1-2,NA,CASSQTANYGYTF
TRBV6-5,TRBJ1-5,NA,CASSSTGNQPQHF
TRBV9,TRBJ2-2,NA,CASERIANTGELFF
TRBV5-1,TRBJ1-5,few,CASSLTTGQRNQPQHF
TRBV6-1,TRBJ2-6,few,CATASTGSGANVLTF
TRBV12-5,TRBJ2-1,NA,CASGLGRDRGFHEQFF
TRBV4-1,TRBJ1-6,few,CASSQGSPGQTNSPLHF
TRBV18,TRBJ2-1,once,CASSPETDSYNEQFF
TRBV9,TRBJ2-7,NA,CASSVGGSLNEQYF
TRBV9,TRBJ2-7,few,CASSSGQGAYEQYF
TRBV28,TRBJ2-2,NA,CASCLRNTGELFF
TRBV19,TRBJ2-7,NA,CAPVPYEQYF